A single sample gave rise to the 8 T cell receptor beta chains below, sequenced in a study of blood T cell repertoires in COVID-19. Repertoires were generated with immunoSEQ multiplex PCR, while TCRdb's copy carries only in-frame clones and drops some. The repertoire holds 55,000 to 75,000 clones, with around nine tenths as singletons. The sequenced sample was peripheral blood. The receptors shown here come from a human donor in a cohort sampled during active COVID-19.

This clone was picked up one time. The chain carries TRBV6-5 and TRBJ2-7; 7 nucleotides align to TRBD1. There are 13 residues in the CDR3. Germline trimming cut 7 bases from V and 1 base from J; bases unmatched to any gene: 4. Germline V gene data show CDR1 as MNHEY and CDR2 as SVGAGI. For the CDR3, the DNA is TGTGCCAGCACCTCGGGACAGTCCTACGAGCAGTACTTC. Its protein is CASTSGQSYEQYF.

V and J are TRBV4-2 and TRBJ1-4; TRBD1 agrees at 7 bases. CDR3 length: 13 amino acids. Germline V gene lookup returns CDR1 LGHNA and CDR2 YNFKEQ. The V segment lost 5 bases and the J segment 8 bases; nucleotides outside the gene matches: 5. In nucleotides, the CDR3 is TGTGCCAGCAGCGAAGGCAGGGGGGAAAAACTGTTTTTT. Translating it yields CASSEGRGEKLFF.

The chain recombines TRBV11-2 with TRBJ1-1; 7 nucleotides match TRBD1. CDR3 length equals 16 residues. After removal of 1 base from V and 6 bases from J, the junction contained 11 bases not matched to a gene. Looked up from germline, CDR1 is SGHAT and CDR2 is FQNNGV. CDR3 in amino acids: CASSLGDRARRAEAFF. The DNA for the CDR3 is TGTGCCAGCAGCTTAGGAGACAGGGCCCGACGGGCTGAAGCTTTCTTT.

This clone was recorded only once. The chain links TRBV27 to TRBJ2-7, with TRBD1 matching 11 bases. Germline CDR1 is MNHEY and CDR2 is SMNVEV (reference sequence). This CDR3 region has 15 residues. The J segment lost 4 bases and the V segment lost 6 bases, leaving 8 bases of the junction unmatched. CDR3 loop: CASRPAGTGGYEQYF. CDR3 nucleotides: TGTGCCAGCAGACCCGCCGGGACAGGGGGATACGAGCAGTACTTC.

The CDR3 loop reads CASSFGQTYEQYF. The DNA for the CDR3 is TGTGCCAGCAGTTTCGGACAGACCTACGAGCAGTACTTC. The chain uses TRBV28 and TRBJ2-7; maybe TRBD1 (6 bases). Germline V gene lookup returns CDR1 MDHEN and CDR2 SYDVKM. The CDR3 loop spans 13 amino acids. Between the trimmed V and J ends, which lost 3 bases and 2 bases, there was a span of 8 bases.

The chain joins TRBV9 to TRBJ2-3, with no clear D. Trimming took 0 bases from V and 3 from J, leaving 14 bases between them. The germline V gene encodes CDR1 SGDLS and CDR2 YYNGEE. CDR3 length: 16 amino acids. The CDR3 loop reads CASSVGSTRLTDTQYF. The DNA of the CDR3 is TGTGCCAGCAGCGTAGGATCGACTCGGCTTACAGATACGCAGTATTTT.

This chain joins TRBV5-5 and TRBJ1-2; TRBD1 agrees at 7 bases. From germline, CDR1 is SGHKS and CDR2 YYEKEE (reference sequence). V gave up 4 bases and J gave up 3 bases; unmatched junction bases: 6. The length of the CDR3 is 14 residues. The CDR3, as DNA: TGTGCCAGCAGCCCCGACAGGGTACACTATGGCTACACCTTC. This translates into CASSPDRVHYGYTF. Full variable domain (rest looked up from reference TRBV5-5 and TRBJ1-2): DAGVTQSPTHLIKTRGQQVTLRCSPISGHKSVSWYQQVLGQGPQFIFQYYEKEERGRGNFPDRFSARQFPNYSSELNVNALLLGDSALYLCASSPDRVHYGYTFGSGTRLTVV.

The genes are TRBV3-1 (or the pseudogene TRBV3-2) and TRBJ2-7; 10 bases line up with TRBD2. Germline assignment: CDR1 LGHDT and CDR2 YNNKEL (reference sequence). This CDR3 region has 20 residues. V shed 0 bases, J shed 0 bases, and the junction held 14 bases outside the gene matches. The CDR3 spells CASSQDQGRTSGEVSYEQYF. CDR3 coding DNA: TGTGCCAGCAGCCAAGATCAGGGTAGAACTAGCGGGGAGGTCTCCTACGAGCAGTACTTC.